The entry below gives a single TCR beta chain sequence along with its context. Its antigen is unknown. 60 Vbeta and 13 Jbeta primers were used in PCR. The repertoire was sequenced with immunoSEQ multiplex PCR; TCRdb's copy has only in-frame clones and lacks some. The sample lists 120,000 or so clones, around 88% occurring once. The data originate from a study of cytomegalovirus exposure and HLA in healthy donors. Looking at the study overall: Unique TCRs numbering 75 million to 95 million, obtained from HLA-typed donors, made up an early data release. Overall study results and limits: Earlier findings revealed that most TCR beta V segments proved productive either about 87% or about 30% of the time.

Donors showed nominal health when sampled, although they likely had unrecorded immune exposures. This clonotype was sampled from a man in his forties or fifties in good health and CMV-seronegative. Material: PBMCs.

The CDR3 loop reads CAWSVRGNTIYF. The CDR3 coding sequence is TGTGCCTGGAGTGTACGCGGGAACACCATATATTTT. J is TRBJ1-3 and V is TRBV30; D is unresolved. The CDR3 runs 12 residues. From germline, CDR1 is GTSNPN and CDR2 SVGIG (reference sequence). Trimming shortened V by 0 bases and J by 7 bases, and 7 bases separated the two germline ends.